This T cell receptor beta chain is drawn from a study of shared clonotypes between healthy human individuals. In the study overall: CD4 naive cells filled three plates per donor, CD4 memory three, CD8 naive two and CD8 memory one. Whole-study results and caveats: Non-shared clonotypes showed lower generation probabilities than clonotypes common to all four donors.

Concerning this clone itself: Its antigen remains unidentified.

Execution of the assay was at deep level. Sequencing was performed with immunoSEQ multiplex PCR; in TCRdb, only in-frame clones are kept and a portion is missing. The data show about 670,000 clones, with 72% seen just once and under 2% held by the top ten. J lost 1 base, V lost 5 bases, and 3 bases had no gene match. From germline, CDR1 is MRHNA and CDR2 SNTAGT. The CDR3 sequence is 14 residues long. The chain couples TRBV6-4 to TRBJ2-7; 9 bases map to TRBD1. This TCR was recovered from a woman aged 25 to 39 in good health. Input material: memory CD4+ T cells sorted from blood. Subset noted: CD45RA-negative fraction. CDR3: CASSFGTGSYEQYF. CDR3 in DNA: TGTGCCAGCAGTTTCGGGACAGGGTCCTACGAGCAGTACTTC.